The rows below give T cell receptor beta chains drawn from one sample of a study of T-cell reconstitution after alpha-beta-depleted transplantation in children. TCRdb redid the calling of the PCR reads with MiXCR, one entry per CDR3 protein. The table has approximately 47,000 distinct CDR3 sequences, 40% to 60% seen once. The specimen was peripheral blood, collected before TCRalphabeta/CD19-depleted stem cell transplant. All receptors come from a boy younger than two with SCID, due to receive a stem cell transplant. Both conserved end residues are part of each CDR3. D genes are given only for firm matches. For some rows the clone size is stated as once, few or many, or as a class when expanded; others skip it.

>TRBD2|TRBJ2-1|-|TRBV3-1
TGTGCCACCAGCCACGTAGCGGGGGTTTACAATGAGCAGTTCTTC
CATSHVAGVYNEQFF
>TRBD1|TRBJ2-5|-|TRBV18
TGTGCCAGCTCACCAAACAGGGGGCGGGAGACCCAGTACTTC
CASSPNRGRETQYF
>TRBD1|TRBJ1-4|-|TRBV20-1
TGCAGTGCCAGGACAGGGGAATATGAAAAACTGTTTTTT
CSARTGEYEKLFF
>-|TRBJ1-1|-|TRBV20-1
TGCAGTGCTACGATCTGGGACAACACTGAAGCTTTCTTT
CSATIWDNTEAFF
>-|TRBJ2-1|-|TRBV4-3
TGCGCCAGCAGCCAAGATACCCAGCAGCCCTACAATGAGCAGTTCTTC
CASSQDTQQPYNEQFF
>-|TRBJ2-1|-|TRBV9
TGTGCCAGCAGCGCCAAACCCTACAATGAGCAGTTCTTC
CASSAKPYNEQFF
>TRBD2|TRBJ2-1|-|TRBV6-4
TGTGCCAGCAGTGCTAGCGGGGAAAATGAGCAGTTCTTC
CASSASGENEQFF
>-|TRBJ2-7|-|TRBV6-2/TRBV6-3
TGTGCCAGCAGTTACTCGCTCATTGGTCCCTACGAGCAGTACTTC
CASSYSLIGPYEQYF
>TRBD1|TRBJ1-5|few|TRBV20-1
TGCAGTGCCCCCACAGGGGAAATAAGCAATCAGCCCCAGCATTTT
CSAPTGEISNQPQHF
>-|TRBJ1-6|-|TRBV9
TGTGCCAGCAGCGCTCTAGGACAGTTTAATTCACCCCTCCACTTT
CASSALGQFNSPLHF
>-|TRBJ1-4|-|TRBV7-9
TGTGCCAGCAGGGGGGAAGGTGAAAAACTGTTTTTT
CASRGEGEKLFF
>-|TRBJ2-1|-|TRBV2
TGTGCCAGCAGTGAACCCCTAGCTGGGACCCTCGTAGAGCAGTTCTTC
CASSEPLAGTLVEQFF
>TRBD2|TRBJ2-5|-|TRBV11-1
TGTGCCAGCAGCTTAGTGCCTAGCGGAGAGACCCAGTACTTC
CASSLVPSGETQYF
>-|TRBJ2-3|-|TRBV20-1
TGCAGTGCTAGAGGTGGGGCTACCACAGATACGCAGTATTTT
CSARGGATTDTQYF
>-|TRBJ2-7|few|TRBV6-5
TGTGCCAGCATCCGGGGGTGGGAGCAGTACTTC
CASIRGWEQYF
>TRBD2|TRBJ2-5|-|TRBV5-1
TGCGCCAGCAGCTCCATTAGCGGGCCACAAGAGACCCAGTACTTC
CASSSISGPQETQYF
>TRBD1|TRBJ2-5|-|TRBV5-1
TGCGCCAGCAGCTTGGCCGGGACAGGAGAGACCCAGTACTTC
CASSLAGTGETQYF
>-|TRBJ2-3|-|TRBV5-1
TGCGCCAGCAGCCAAGGGGGGGGAGATACGCAGTATTTT
CASSQGGGDTQYF
>-|TRBJ1-1|-|TRBV12-3/TRBV12-4
TGTGCCAGCAGTTTGGCAGGGGAGACTGAAGCTTTCTTT
CASSLAGETEAFF
>-|TRBJ2-1|-|TRBV4-2
TGTGCCAGCAGCCAAACCTCAGGGGAGCCCTACAATGAGCAGTTCTTC
CASSQTSGEPYNEQFF
>-|TRBJ1-1|-|TRBV6-4
TGTGCCAGCAGTGGGCCGGGACACGAGAACACTGAAGCTTTCTTT
CASSGPGHENTEAFF
>TRBD1|TRBJ1-1|few|TRBV19
TGTGCCAGTAGCACGGACAGGTTCAACACTGAAGCTTTCTTT
CASSTDRFNTEAFF
>-|TRBJ2-2|-|TRBV20-1
TGCAGTGCTAGGGGCCATGGGGAGGACCGGTCGCGGAACACCGGGGAGCTGTTTTTT
CSARGHGEDRSRNTGELFF
>-|TRBJ2-5|-|TRBV12-3/TRBV12-4
TGTGCCAGCAGTTCAACTAGCAAGAGGACCCAGTACTTC
CASSSTSKRTQYF
>TRBD1|TRBJ1-5|-|TRBV20-1
TGCAGTGCTAGAGGAGGGACAGGGGGCGGTCAGCCCCAGCATTTT
CSARGGTGGGQPQHF
>-|TRBJ1-5|few|TRBV20-1
TGCAGTGCTAGTTCTCCAGGGGATAATCAGCCCCAGCATTTT
CSASSPGDNQPQHF
>-|TRBJ2-3|-|TRBV20-1
TGCAGTGCTAGTCGGACTCCCAGCACAGATACGCAGTATTTT
CSASRTPSTDTQYF
>-|TRBJ2-2|-|TRBV5-1
TGCGCCAGCAGCTTCAACAGGGTAAACACCGGGGAGCTGTTTTTT
CASSFNRVNTGELFF
>-|TRBJ2-3|few|TRBV4-2
TGTGCCAGCAGCCAAGAAGGTACGGTAGCAGATACGCAGTATTTT
CASSQEGTVADTQYF
>TRBD1|TRBJ1-1|-|TRBV9
TGTGCCAGCAGCGTAGGAAGGGGGCTCACTGAAGCTTTCTTT
CASSVGRGLTEAFF
>TRBD2|TRBJ2-1|few|TRBV7-2
TGTGCCAGCAGCCAAGCTAGCGGGGGGAACAATGAGCAGTTCTTC
CASSQASGGNNEQFF
>TRBD1|TRBJ1-6|-|TRBV3-1
TGTGCCAGCAGCCTACAGGGGCGGAATTCACCCCTCCACTTT
CASSLQGRNSPLHF
>TRBD2|TRBJ2-2|few|TRBV5-1
TGCGCCAGCAGCAGCGGGGGGGCGAACACCGGGGAGCTGTTTTTT
CASSSGGANTGELFF
>TRBD2|TRBJ2-3|-|TRBV2
TGTGCCAGCAGCGGGGGGGGCCTAGCGGGGGCAGATACGCAGTATTTT
CASSGGGLAGADTQYF
>-|TRBJ2-2|-|TRBV4-1
TGCGCCAGCAGCCAAGAGTCGTTATTCGGCTTAGTTCTCTCCGGGGAGCTGTTTTTT
CASSQESLFGLVLSGELFF
>TRBD1|TRBJ1-1|-|TRBV28
TGTGCCAGCAGTGGACAGGGCGCGGGCACTGAAGCTTTCTTT
CASSGQGAGTEAFF
>TRBD2|TRBJ2-5|-|TRBV20-1
TGCAGTGCTGTTAAGACTAGCGGGGAGACCCAGTACTTC
CSAVKTSGETQYF
>-|TRBJ1-3|-|TRBV4-1
TGCGCCAGCAGCCAAGACCCCCGCAGCTCTGGAAACACCATATATTTT
CASSQDPRSSGNTIYF
>TRBD1|TRBJ2-7|-|TRBV5-6
TGTGCCAGCAGCCCCGGGACAGCCTTGACCTACGAGCAGTACTTC
CASSPGTALTYEQYF